The 22 T cell receptor beta chains listed next were all sequenced from one sample in a study of blood T cell repertoires in COVID-19. The assay was immunoSEQ multiplex PCR, and TCRdb's table has in-frame clones only and misses some. The sample includes around 70,000 clones, around 90% of them seen just once. Material for sequencing was peripheral blood. The source of these receptors is a woman of 80 years or more with active or convalescent COVID-19.

The chain is built from TRBV28 and TRBJ2-7, with 9 nucleotides matching TRBD1. Germline CDR1 MDHEN, CDR2 SYDVKM. CDR3 size: 17 residues. V was clipped by 5 bases and J by 5 bases; unmatched bases: 16. The CDR3 region is CASSTILGGTGFHEQYF. The CDR3 bases are TGTGCCAGCAGTACAATACTAGGAGGGACAGGGTTCCACGAGCAGTACTTC.

The V call is TRBV21-1, the J call TRBJ1-4; the D call in the table, TRBD1, was not verified against the DNA. TRBV21-1 is labeled a pseudogene. CDR3 length equals 15 residues. Here the CDR3 DNA reads TGTGCCAGCAGCGCCCGGGACAAAAGGGGTGAAAAACTGTTTTTT. Translating it yields CASSARDKRGEKLFF.

In regard to this clone: The sample contains more than one DNA sequence encoding this CDR3. The chain's CDR3 is CASSLEQGYEQYF. CDR3 DNA: TGTGCCAGCAGCTTGGAACAGGGATACGAGCAGTACTTC. The genes are TRBV7-2 and TRBJ2-7; D is possibly TRBD1 (6 bases). Trimming stripped 3 bases from V and 4 bases from J, with 10 bases between. This CDR3 contains 13 residues. Germline CDR1 and CDR2: SGHTA and FQGNSA.

V and J are TRBV6-5 and TRBJ2-7, with unresolved D. V was cut by 9 bases and J by 0 bases, with 12 bases left in between. The CDR3 is 13 amino acids. CDR1 is MNHEY and CDR2 is SVGAGI in the germline V gene. The CDR3 is CASLRPGSYEQYF. As DNA, the CDR3 is TGTGCCAGTCTACGACCGGGCTCCTACGAGCAGTACTTC.

This chain joins TRBV7-2 and TRBJ2-3, with 13 nucleotides matching TRBD2. With V trimmed by 4 bases and J by 8 bases, 3 bases remained unmatched. Germline assignment: CDR1 SGHTA and CDR2 FQGNSA. This CDR3 has 14 amino acids. DNA for the CDR3: TGTGCCAGCAGCTCGGGACTAGCGGGGACTACGCAGTATTTT. Amino acid sequence: CASSSGLAGTTQYF.

The rearrangement links TRBV5-1 to TRBJ1-1, with D unclear. Germline loops: CDR1 SGHRS, CDR2 YFSETQ. This CDR3 has 14 amino acids. V was clipped by 2 bases and J by 1 base, with 9 bases between them. DNA for the CDR3: TGCGCCAGCAGCTTCGGGGAAACGAACACTGAAGCTTTCTTT. Translating it yields CASSFGETNTEAFF.

This clone was seen a single time. The CDR3 protein is CSCLEGGNQPQHF. CDR3 DNA: TGCAGCTGCCTCGAAGGGGGCAATCAGCCCCAGCATTTT. V gene TRBV29-1 combines with J gene TRBJ1-5; maybe TRBD1 (5 bases). Trimming cost V 8 bases and J 2 bases, with 13 bases left between them. The CDR3 loop spans 13 amino acids. Germline loops: CDR1 SQVTM, CDR2 ANQGSEA.

V gene TRBV7-2 combines with J gene TRBJ2-5, with 10 positions matching TRBD2. Trimming cost V 3 bases and J 4 bases; bases outside gene matches: 8. CDR1 SGHTA and CDR2 FQGNSA come from the germline V gene. The CDR3 is 16 amino acids. The CDR3 nucleotides read TGTGCCAGCAGCTTGCGCGGAGCGGGGGGGCGAGAGACCCAGTACTTC. It translates to CASSLRGAGGRETQYF.

The chain recombines TRBV6-1 with TRBJ1-1; tentative D call: TRBD1 (5 bases). CDR3 length equals 13 residues. V lost 3 bases to trimming and J lost 5 bases, with 10 bases between them. Germline loops: CDR1 MNHNS, CDR2 SASEGT. The CDR3 reads CASSDQGRTEAFF. The CDR3 DNA reads TGTGCCAGCAGTGACCAGGGTCGGACTGAAGCTTTCTTT.

V gene TRBV20-1 combines with J gene TRBJ2-5; 10 nucleotides align to TRBD2. V lost 3 bases and J lost 4; bases outside the gene matches: 5. Germline V gives CDR1 DFQATT, CDR2 SNEGSKA (reference sequence). The length of the CDR3 is 14 residues. The CDR3 DNA reads TGCAGTGCTAGTCGGGCTAGCGGGGGAGAGACCCAGTACTTC. Amino acids: CSASRASGGETQYF.

In this sample, this clone turned up a few times. V gene TRBV18 combines with J gene TRBJ1-5, with 10 positions matching TRBD1. V lost 6 bases to trimming and J lost 0 bases; unmatched junction nucleotides: 11. There are 18 residues in the CDR3. CDR1 is KGHSH, CDR2 LQKENI, per germline. The DNA of the CDR3 is TGTGCCAGCTCCCGAGGGACAGGGGTCCCTCTTAGCAATCAGCCCCAGCATTTT. This encodes CASSRGTGVPLSNQPQHF.

The gene calls are TRBV24-1 and TRBJ2-6; D unresolved. Germline-derived CDR1 and CDR2 are KGHDR and SFDVKD. The CDR3 consists of 16 residues. V lost 4 bases and J lost 2, with 11 bases in between. The CDR3 reads CATSDLNRAGANVLTF. CDR3 sequence (DNA): TGTGCCACCAGTGACCTCAACCGGGCTGGGGCCAACGTCCTGACTTTC.

The chain employs TRBV6-5 and TRBJ2-5; no clear D gene. Germline lookup yields CDR1 MNHEY and CDR2 SVGAGI. CDR3 size: 14 residues. Trimming took 8 bases from V and 7 from J, leaving 20 bases between them. CDR3 region: CASEYSAAAGTQYF. CDR3 DNA sequence: TGTGCCAGCGAGTACTCGGCAGCAGCAGGGACCCAGTACTTC.

This clone has only a few counts. CDR3 protein: CASSQGGGISYNEQFF. CDR3 coding DNA: TGTGCCAGCAGCCAAGGAGGAGGGATCTCCTACAATGAGCAGTTCTTC. The chain employs TRBV3-1 (or the pseudogene TRBV3-2) and TRBJ2-1, with D perhaps matching TRBD2 (6 bases). The germline CDR1 and CDR2 sequences are LGHDT and YNNKEL (reference sequence). V lost 1 base, J lost 0 bases, and 10 bases lay in between. The CDR3 covers 16 residues.

This clone was observed a handful of times. The V and J genes are TRBV23-1 and TRBJ1-1, with no clear D. TRBV23-1 is an open reading frame, and its role is uncertain. This CDR3 is built from 16 residues. The ends were cut back, 0 bases at V and 3 bases at J, with 14 bases in the middle. CDR3 in DNA: TGCGCCAGCAGTCAATCTCCTACTGAGGCCCACACTGAAGCTTTCTTT. Amino acids: CASSQSPTEAHTEAFF.

The genes are TRBV5-1 and TRBJ2-1; D is undetermined. The V gene lost 4 bases and the J gene lost 6 bases, with 23 bases spanning the gap. CDR1 is SGHRS, CDR2 YFSETQ, per germline. CDR3 length: 17 amino acids. The CDR3 nucleotides read TGCGCCAGCAGCAATCAGAGGATTTCCGTGGTAGGCAATGAGCAGTTCTTC. Encoded protein: CASSNQRISVVGNEQFF.

This rearrangement joins TRBV11-3 to TRBJ1-6, with TRBD1 matching 7 bases. V was pared by 5 bases and J by 7 bases, with 2 bases of the junction left unmatched. This CDR3 comprises 13 residues. Germline CDR1 SGHNT, CDR2 YENEEA. CDR3 bases: TGTGCCAGCAGCCGGACAGGAAATTCACCCCTCCACTTT. As protein: CASSRTGNSPLHF.

J is TRBJ1-2 and V is TRBV20-1; 10 nucleotides line up with TRBD1. CDR3 length: 14 residues. With V trimmed by 3 bases and J by 3 bases, 4 bases remained unmatched. The germline V gene has CDR1 DFQATT and CDR2 SNEGSKA (reference sequence). CDR3 DNA: TGCAGTGCTAGTGGGACAGGGGTGGACTATGGCTACACCTTC. It translates to CSASGTGVDYGYTF.

This chain uses TRBV28 with TRBJ1-4, with D maybe TRBD1 (6 bases). The CDR3 sequence is 14 residues long. The V gene lost 4 bases and the J gene lost 6 bases, with 12 bases spanning the gap. Germline V gives CDR1 MDHEN, CDR2 SYDVKM. The CDR3: CASSYTGRHEKLFF. The CDR3 DNA is TGTGCCAGCAGTTACACAGGGCGACATGAAAAACTGTTTTTT.

The rearrangement uses TRBV25-1 and TRBJ1-2, with 8 bases identical to TRBD1. CDR3 size: 15 residues. The V gene's germline CDR1 is MGHDK and CDR2 SYGVNS. Unmatched junction bases numbered 13, after V lost 8 bases and J lost 5 bases. The CDR3 spells CASAEGQGPEYGYTF. The CDR3 nucleotides read TGTGCCAGCGCCGAAGGACAGGGACCGGAATATGGCTACACCTTC.

The chain combines TRBV19 with TRBJ2-7; 8 bases line up with TRBD1. Germline V gene data show CDR1 as LNHDA and CDR2 as SQIVND (reference sequence). The CDR3 has 14 residues. Losses at the gene ends were 6 bases for V and 6 bases for J; bases not matched to a gene: 10. CDR3 residues: CASSIGQGGFEQYF. DNA for the CDR3: TGTGCCAGTAGCATTGGACAGGGTGGTTTCGAGCAGTACTTC.

This chain links TRBV19 with TRBJ1-3, with 8 bases matching TRBD1. Germline CDR1 and CDR2: LNHDA and SQIVND (reference sequence). This CDR3 spans 15 amino acids. V shed 2 bases and J 4 bases; nucleotides not matched to a gene: 4. CDR3 DNA: TGTGCCAGTAGTATACAGGGGGCGACGGGAAACACCATATATTTT. Amino acid sequence: CASSIQGATGNTIYF. The full variable domain, with the rest looked up from reference TRBV19 and TRBJ1-3, is DGGITQSPKYLFRKEGQNVTLSCEQNLNHDAMYWYRQDPGQGLRLIYYSQIVNDFQKGDIAEGYSVSREKKESFPLTVTSAQKNPTAFYLCASSIQGATGNTIYFGEGSWLTVV.